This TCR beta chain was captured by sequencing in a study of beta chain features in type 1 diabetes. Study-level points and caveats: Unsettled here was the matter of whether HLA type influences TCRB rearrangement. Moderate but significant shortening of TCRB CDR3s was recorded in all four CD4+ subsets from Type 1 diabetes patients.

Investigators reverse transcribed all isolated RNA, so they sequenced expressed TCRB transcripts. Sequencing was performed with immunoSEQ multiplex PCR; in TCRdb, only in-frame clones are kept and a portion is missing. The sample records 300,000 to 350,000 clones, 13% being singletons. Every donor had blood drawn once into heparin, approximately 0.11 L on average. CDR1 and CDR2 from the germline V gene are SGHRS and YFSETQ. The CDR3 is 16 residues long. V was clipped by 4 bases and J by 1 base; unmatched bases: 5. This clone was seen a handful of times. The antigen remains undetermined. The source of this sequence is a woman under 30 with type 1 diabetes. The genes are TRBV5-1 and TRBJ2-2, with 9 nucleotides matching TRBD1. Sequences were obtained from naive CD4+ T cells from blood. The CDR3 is CASSPRQGVNTGELFF. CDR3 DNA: TGCGCCAGCAGCCCCCGACAGGGGGTGAACACCGGGGAGCTGTTTTTT. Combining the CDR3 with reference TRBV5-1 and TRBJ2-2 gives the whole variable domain KAGVTQTPRYLIKTRGQQVTLSCSPISGHRSVSWYQQTPGQGLQFLFEYFSETQRNKGNFPGRFSGRQFSNSRSEMNVSTLELGDSALYLCASSPRQGVNTGELFFGEGSRLTVL.